This TCR beta chain appears in the sequencing data of a study of OX40 agonist ivuxolimab in advanced cancers. Study observations and caveats: CD4+ and CD8+ blood T cells expanded clonally by week 6 at 0.1 to 3.0 mg/kg. Antigen specificity remained undetermined for the expanded peripheral T cells.

This clone was seen a single time. Its antigen is not identified. Method: immunoSEQ multiplex PCR; TCRdb's copy keeps in-frame clones and lacks some. The data show about 81,000 clones, around 80% seen once. CDR3 length: 14 residues. The V segment lost 0 bases and the J segment 5 bases; nucleotides outside the gene matches: 6. Germline values: CDR1 GTSNPN, CDR2 SVGIG (reference sequence). This chain connects TRBV30 to TRBJ2-5; TRBD1 agrees at 7 bases. This material consisted of CD4+ or CD8+ T cells sorted from blood, taken in a trial of the OX40 agonist ivuxolimab. This clonotype originated in an adult with an advanced solid tumor such as melanoma, head and neck, liver or kidney cancer. Here the CDR3 reads CAWSVQTGLETQYF. The DNA of the CDR3 is TGTGCCTGGAGTGTCCAGACAGGGCTGGAGACCCAGTACTTC.